This note documents a single T cell receptor beta chain sequence. CDR3 length: 15 amino acids. V was shortened by 0 bases and J by 3 bases, with 13 bases between the two germline ends. Germline CDR1 SGHNT, CDR2 YYREEE (reference sequence). This sample stems from a study of shared clonotypes between healthy human individuals. Here immunoSEQ multiplex PCR was the method, and the copy in TCRdb shows in-frame clones only, minus some. This sample yields about 2 million clones, of which approximately 94% are seen a single time; under 1.5% belongs to the top ten. CD8 cells classed as naive were CD45RO-negative and positively selected for CCR7, excluding terminally differentiated effector memory CD45RA+ cells.

Sequences were obtained from naive CD8+ T cells sorted from blood. V gene TRBV5-4 combines with J gene TRBJ2-7, with D possibly matching TRBD2 (5 bases). The sequence was collected from a man aged 18-30 years in good health. CDR3 loop: CASSLVPGSVYEQYF. Here the CDR3 DNA reads TGTGCCAGCAGCTTGGTCCCGGGGAGCGTCTACGAGCAGTACTTC.